These 32 T cell receptor beta chains came from one sample sequenced in a study of cytomegalovirus exposure and HLA in healthy donors. TCRdb's table, derived via immunoSEQ multiplex PCR, lists solely in-frame clones and lacks some. The repertoire consists of some 210,000 clones, with over 65% occurring once and the leading ten covering less than 7%. The source material was PBMCs. Every receptor here comes from a woman aged 18-35 years in good health and CMV-seronegative.

The J gene is TRBJ2-2, the V gene TRBV9; D is uncertain. The CDR3 is made up of 10 amino acids. Germline V gene data show CDR1 as SGDLS and CDR2 as YYNGEE. Trimming shortened V by 7 bases and J by 5 bases, and 3 bases separated the two germline ends. CDR3 in amino acids: CASGTGELFF. The DNA for the CDR3 is TGTGCCAGCGGTACCGGGGAGCTGTTTTTT.

The chain joins TRBV6-6 to TRBJ1-2; 9 bases map to TRBD1. This CDR3 has 12 residues. Germline V CDR1 and CDR2: MNHNY, SVGAGI (reference sequence). V was pared by 8 bases and J by 3 bases, with 1 base of the junction left unmatched. CDR3 sequence (DNA): TGTGCCAGCCGACAGGGGGACTATGGCTACACCTTC. This sequence encodes CASRQGDYGYTF.

This clone showed up just once. V is TRBV6-5 and J is TRBJ1-1, with 9 bases that match TRBD1. The germline gives CDR1 MNHEY, CDR2 SVGAGI. The length of the CDR3 is 13 residues. V gave up 4 bases and J gave up 10 bases; unmatched junction bases: 7. The CDR3 here is CASSSDRGWGAFF. The CDR3 coding sequence is TGTGCCAGCAGTTCTGACAGGGGGTGGGGAGCTTTCTTT.

This clone was observed a few times. The chain links TRBV28 to TRBJ1-5; D ambiguous. The germline V gene encodes CDR1 MDHEN and CDR2 SYDVKM. Trimming cost V 2 bases and J 4 bases, with 12 bases left between them. The CDR3 has 15 amino acids. The CDR3 reads CASSLAGVRNQPQHF. Here the CDR3 DNA reads TGTGCCAGCAGTTTAGCTGGGGTTAGGAATCAGCCCCAGCATTTT.

The chain has TRBV28 and TRBJ2-7, with TRBD1 identical over 9 bases. The CDR3 is 15 residues long. The germline CDR1 and CDR2 sequences are MDHEN and SYDVKM. With V trimmed by 6 bases and J by 3 bases, 9 bases remained unmatched. Written as DNA, the CDR3 is TGTGCCAGCAGACCTCCGGGACAGGGTCACTACGAGCAGTACTTC. Protein product: CASRPPGQGHYEQYF.

The chain has TRBV28 and TRBJ1-4; D is perhaps TRBD1 (5 bases). The germline gives CDR1 MDHEN, CDR2 SYDVKM. The CDR3 contains 13 residues. Trimming removed 9 bases at V and 2 bases at J, with 10 bases between. DNA of the CDR3: TGTGCCAGTCAAGGGGTGACTAATGAAAAACTGTTTTTT. Encoded protein: CASQGVTNEKLFF.

The CDR3 sequence is CASSSTTSGRNNEQFF. The CDR3 region has the DNA TGTGCCAGCAGTTCTACGACTAGCGGGAGGAACAATGAGCAGTTCTTC. The chain combines TRBV27 with TRBJ2-1; the match to TRBD2 covers 13 bases. This CDR3 is 16 amino acids long. Trimming cost V 4 bases and J 5 bases; bases outside gene matches: 5. Germline V lookup: CDR1 MNHEY, CDR2 SMNVEV (reference sequence).

The V call is TRBV30, the J call TRBJ2-1; the D is unclear. Per germline, CDR1 GTSNPN and CDR2 SVGIG (reference sequence). This CDR3 is built from 15 residues. V was trimmed by 2 bases and J by 15 bases, leaving 26 bases between them. This CDR3 reads CAWSTGQRISPPRFF. The CDR3 coding sequence is TGTGCCTGGAGTACTGGTCAAAGGATATCGCCCCCGAGGTTCTTC.

The chain joins TRBV29-1 to TRBJ2-5; TRBD1 agrees at 12 bases. Germline values: CDR1 SQVTM, CDR2 ANQGSEA. V shed 7 bases and J 4 bases; nucleotides not matched to a gene: 10. There are 15 residues in the CDR3. This chain's CDR3 is CSAPPGTGGRETQYF. In DNA, the CDR3 is TGCAGCGCTCCACCCGGGACAGGGGGCCGAGAGACCCAGTACTTC.

This chain connects TRBV2 to TRBJ2-1, with TRBD1 as a possible D gene (8 bases). This CDR3 spans 15 amino acids. Trimming cost V 6 bases and J 7 bases, with 19 bases left between them. From germline, CDR1 is SNHLY and CDR2 FYNNEI. The CDR3 DNA reads TGTGCCAGCAGGAGCGGGACAGGAGAGTCTAATGAGCAGTTCTTC. Translated, it gives CASRSGTGESNEQFF.

The chain carries TRBV14 and TRBJ1-1; TRBD1 is a possible D gene (6 bases). The germline CDR1 and CDR2 sequences are SGHDN and FVKESK. V shed 4 bases and J shed 0 bases, with 15 bases lying between them. The CDR3 sequence is 16 residues long. CDR3 in amino acids: CASSPKGGPMNTEAFF. The CDR3 coding sequence is TGTGCCAGCAGCCCGAAGGGGGGTCCCATGAACACTGAAGCTTTCTTT.

CDR3 in amino acids: CASRVAGQGFYEQYF. DNA of the CDR3: TGTGCCAGTAGGGTGGCTGGACAGGGATTCTACGAGCAGTACTTC. This chain uses TRBV19 with TRBJ2-7, with 8 bases lining up with TRBD1. Germline assignment: CDR1 LNHDA and CDR2 SQIVND (reference sequence). Unmatched junction bases numbered 10, after V lost 6 bases and J lost 3 bases. This CDR3 has 15 amino acids.

The rearrangement uses TRBV30 and TRBJ2-5; a possible D gene is TRBD2 (5 bases). The CDR3 totals 15 residues. Deletions cut 2 bases from V and 3 bases from J, with 16 bases between. Looked up from germline, CDR1 is GTSNPN and CDR2 is SVGIG (reference sequence). The CDR3 DNA reads TGTGCCTGGAGTCCTCGGGGTTCTAGAGAAGAGACCCAGTACTTC. It yields the protein CAWSPRGSREETQYF.

V gene TRBV4-1 combines with J gene TRBJ2-1; unclear D gene. The CDR3 length is 15 residues. V gave up 2 bases and J gave up 9 bases, with 17 bases separating them. Germline V gives CDR1 MGHRA, CDR2 YSYEKL. The CDR3 protein is CASSQHPETRIEQFF. Written as DNA, the CDR3 is TGCGCCAGCAGCCAACACCCTGAAACCCGGATTGAGCAGTTCTTC.

The gene calls are TRBV6-5 and TRBJ1-1, with D possibly matching TRBD1 (6 bases). This CDR3 contains 14 residues. The germline V gene has CDR1 MNHEY and CDR2 SVGAGI. Trimming shortened V by 6 bases and J by 0 bases, and 11 bases separated the two germline ends. Written as DNA, the CDR3 is TGTGCCAGCAGCCAGGACAGCTTGAACACTGAAGCTTTCTTT. This gives the protein CASSQDSLNTEAFF.

The genes are TRBV19 and TRBJ1-4; 9 bases are a match to TRBD1. Trimming took 10 bases from V and 7 from J; bases not matched to a gene: 7. CDR3 length: 13 residues. CDR1 and CDR2 (germline): LNHDA, SQIVND (reference sequence). CDR3 protein: CATIGTGREKLFF. The CDR3 DNA reads TGTGCCACTATAGGGACAGGGCGTGAAAAACTGTTTTTT.

The J gene is TRBJ1-5, the V gene TRBV5-1, with TRBD1 identical over 9 bases. Germline values: CDR1 SGHRS, CDR2 YFSETQ. The trim removed 0 bases at V and 5 bases at J, leaving 9 bases unmatched. The CDR3 length is 17 residues. The CDR3 region has the DNA TGCGCCAGCAGCTTGGGGGTGGACAGGGGATGGGATCAGCCCCAGCATTTT. It codes for CASSLGVDRGWDQPQHF.

The chain recombines TRBV11-2 with TRBJ2-2; D not certain. The CDR3 is made up of 15 amino acids. The V and J ends lost 3 bases and 6 bases respectively, with 14 bases between them. The germline V gene has CDR1 SGHAT and CDR2 FQNNGV. The DNA of the CDR3 is TGTGCCAGCAGCTTCCTCCCTCCGGGCGCCGGGGAGCTGTTTTTT. Protein sequence: CASSFLPPGAGELFF.

The chain combines TRBV15 with TRBJ1-3; D is ambiguous. CDR3 size: 13 residues. Germline CDR1 reads LNHNV; CDR2 reads YYDKDF (reference sequence). With 3 bases removed from V and 0 bases from J, the gap between germline ends came to 3 bases. As DNA, the CDR3 is TGTGCCACCAGCAGGGACTCTGGAAACACCATATATTTT. Amino acid sequence: CATSRDSGNTIYF.

The chain recombines TRBV5-1 with TRBJ2-1; the D is unclear. Germline V gives CDR1 SGHRS, CDR2 YFSETQ. Trimming shortened V by 0 bases and J by 0 bases, and 10 bases separated the two germline ends. The CDR3 loop spans 16 amino acids. CDR3 nucleotide sequence: TGCGCCAGCAGCTTGGAACAGAGGAGCTCCTACAATGAGCAGTTCTTC. Protein sequence: CASSLEQRSSYNEQFF.

This clone was seen only a few times. The chain carries TRBV19 and TRBJ1-5, with D maybe TRBD1 (5 bases). The CDR3 contains 15 residues. Germline-derived CDR1 and CDR2 are LNHDA and SQIVND (reference sequence). V shed 6 bases and J shed 0 bases, with 12 bases lying between them. In DNA, the CDR3 is TGTGCCAGTAGCAGGGTCCACAATAGCAATCAGCCCCAGCATTTT. This gives the protein CASSRVHNSNQPQHF.

The rearrangement links TRBV28 to TRBJ1-2, with D hard to call. The CDR3 has 13 residues. Germline V gives CDR1 MDHEN, CDR2 SYDVKM. Trimming took off 6 bases at V and 4 bases at J, with 12 bases between the two ends. CDR3 amino acids: CASSPGSPYGYTF. Here the CDR3 DNA reads TGTGCCAGCAGCCCCGGAAGCCCCTATGGCTACACCTTC.

This rearrangement joins TRBV4-1 to TRBJ2-7, with 10 bases fitting TRBD1. The CDR3 extends over 16 amino acids. Unmatched junction bases numbered 13, after V lost 4 bases and J lost 7 bases. Germline V gives CDR1 MGHRA, CDR2 YSYEKL. The CDR3 DNA reads TGCGCCAGCAGCCCGTTAAAGGGACAGGGGACTTTTGAGCAGTACTTC. Translating gives CASSPLKGQGTFEQYF.

The rearrangement joins TRBV10-2 to TRBJ2-1; D unresolved. This CDR3 region has 15 residues. Germline V lookup: CDR1 WSHSY, CDR2 SAAADI. V gave up 7 bases and J gave up 2 bases, with 15 bases separating them. Here the CDR3 reads CASTMGTVPYNEQFF. CDR3 DNA sequence: TGCGCCAGCACCATGGGAACAGTCCCCTACAATGAGCAGTTCTTC.

The chain uses TRBV28 and TRBJ1-1; D is uncertain. Germline CDR1 and CDR2: MDHEN and SYDVKM. V was shortened by 3 bases and J by 0 bases, with 5 bases between the two germline ends. The CDR3 has 13 amino acids. The CDR3: CASSFSLNTEAFF. As DNA, the CDR3 is TGTGCCAGCAGTTTCTCGTTGAACACTGAAGCTTTCTTT.

V usage is TRBV6-1 and J usage is TRBJ2-5, with 8 bases that match TRBD2. Unmatched junction bases numbered 10, after V lost 7 bases and J lost 3 bases. This CDR3 comprises 15 residues. Germline assignment: CDR1 MNHNS and CDR2 SASEGT. The CDR3 DNA reads as TGTGCCAGCAAAAGCCGGGGGGGTAAGGAAGAGACCCAGTACTTC. This encodes CASKSRGGKEETQYF.

There are a few counts of this clone. The chain is built from TRBV2 and TRBJ1-2, with no clear D. The CDR3 sequence is 13 residues long. Germline CDR1 reads SNHLY; CDR2 reads FYNNEI. The germline V and J ends were trimmed by 1 base and 8 bases, with 11 bases remaining between them. DNA of the CDR3: TGTGCCAGCAGTGAAGGAGGTGCCCCGGGCTACACCTTC. Protein: CASSEGGAPGYTF.

The genes are TRBV2 and TRBJ2-7; the D gene is possibly TRBD1 (6 bases). Germline values: CDR1 SNHLY, CDR2 FYNNEI. V lost 5 bases and J 3 bases, leaving 11 bases between the germline ends. CDR3 length: 13 amino acids. This chain's CDR3 is CASSRDNIYEQYF. CDR3 coding DNA: TGTGCCAGCAGTCGGGACAATATCTACGAGCAGTACTTC.

The chain has TRBV5-1 and TRBJ2-3, with a weak D call TRBD2 (7 bases). From germline, CDR1 is SGHRS and CDR2 YFSETQ. The CDR3 runs 16 residues. Trimming stripped 2 bases from V and 5 bases from J, with 18 bases between. The CDR3 loop is CASSFTAAGARDTQYF. CDR3 coding DNA: TGCGCCAGCAGCTTCACGGCGGCGGGGGCTCGAGATACGCAGTATTTT. The variable domain in full, completed from reference TRBV5-1 and TRBJ2-3, reads KAGVTQTPRYLIKTRGQQVTLSCSPISGHRSVSWYQQTPGQGLQFLFEYFSETQRNKGNFPGRFSGRQFSNSRSEMNVSTLELGDSALYLCASSFTAAGARDTQYFGPGTRLTVL.

V is TRBV10-3 and J is TRBJ1-5; D is perhaps TRBD1 (6 bases). The CDR3 has 15 amino acids. Germline assignment: CDR1 ENHRY and CDR2 SYGVKD. The V end lost 5 bases, the J end lost 2 bases, and 13 bases lay between the germline ends. CDR3 region: CAISPAGVGNQPQHF. For the CDR3, the DNA is TGTGCCATCAGTCCCGCAGGGGTGGGCAATCAGCCCCAGCATTTT.

This chain uses TRBV4-2 with TRBJ2-6; TRBD1 matches 10 bases. Trimming at V came to 0 bases and at J to 3 bases, leaving 8 bases not matched to a gene. The length of the CDR3 is 19 residues. Per germline, CDR1 LGHNA and CDR2 YNFKEQ. The CDR3 sequence is CASSQDRQGQGLGANVLTF. The CDR3 coding sequence is TGTGCCAGCAGCCAAGATAGACAGGGACAGGGGCTTGGGGCCAACGTCCTGACTTTC.

The rearrangement uses TRBV7-9 and TRBJ1-2, with D unclear. Looked up from germline, CDR1 is SEHNR and CDR2 is FQNEAQ (reference sequence). Trimming removed 5 bases from V and 4 bases from J, with 14 bases in between. This CDR3 has 14 residues. The CDR3 loop is CASSPEGLSYGYTF. The DNA of the CDR3 is TGTGCCAGCAGCCCCGAGGGATTGAGCTATGGCTACACCTTC.